The following is a T cell receptor beta chain sequence with its context. The data derive from a study of cytomegalovirus exposure and HLA in healthy donors. This CDR3 has 15 amino acids. J gave up 8 bases and V 5 bases, and 9 bases lay outside the gene matches. The germline CDR1 and CDR2 sequences are SEHNR and FQNEAQ (reference sequence). Clones were sequenced by immunoSEQ multiplex PCR, and TCRdb holds only the in-frame ones, with some missing. The sample consists of some 59,000 clones, 85% to 90% of them appearing once. This TCR was sampled from a woman between 18 and 29 years old in good health and CMV-seronegative. V and J are TRBV7-9 and TRBJ1-3; 10 positions match TRBD1. The sample taken for sequencing was PBMCs. In nucleotides, the CDR3 is TGTGCCAGCAGCGCCGGACAGGGGGTCGGGTACACCATATATTTT. It is translated as CASSAGQGVGYTIYF.